This TCR beta chain stems from a study of identical twins (dated by TCRdb to about 2016). Regarding the research as a whole: To test whether fetal clonotypes persist, the study used deep sequencing on TCR alpha and beta repertoires from monozygotic twins, unrelated adults of various ages, and cord blood. To rule out contamination, the twin experiments were replicated at different times with different library preparation protocols.

Library method: 5' RACE. This sample was sequenced with an Illumina HiSeq 2000. A universal primer binding site was added through template switching, and the final cDNA carried a unique molecular identifier so that TCR cDNA molecules could be counted accurately. Specific primers in the conserved constant-segment region were used to synthesize first-strand cDNA for TCR alpha and beta chains. To control for contamination, each cDNA library was double barcoded with a SMART-Mk sample barcode plus Illumina barcodes. Two successive PCR steps introduced TruSeq adapter sequences along with Illumina sample barcodes. TCR alpha and beta cDNA libraries were sequenced on the Illumina HiSeq platform with custom primers. Concerning the study's data processing: Unique molecular identifiers were extracted from raw reads with MiGEC, and CDR3 positions were determined with MiXCR. Recombination models were inferred per individual with the repgenHMM and IGoR tools using an EM algorithm. The analysis of shared clonotypes was done with the tcR package in R, with sharing normalized by the product of cloneset sizes. Out-of-frame nonproductive sequences were analyzed to study raw recombination free of thymic and clonal selection effects. TCRdb trimmed the raw reads at Q25, called clones with MiXCR and kept productive beta chains. Rows merge per CDR3 protein into single entries with the most common DNA and genes. TCRdb's processing, not the study's, gives the V and J calls here. The sample data list 1,800,000 or so distinct CDR3 sequences, and 32% of these were observed just once. About 0.27% of the sample is in the top ten clones.

On the study overall, not on this receptor specifically: Because the same donors could not be followed over many years, the conclusions relied on cross-sectional statistical analysis. Out-of-frame TCR alpha sharing in monozygotic twins was systematically underestimated by recombination models, whereas sharing between unrelated individuals was in agreement with the recombination models. In beta out-of-frame sequences, excess twin sharing was weaker, because having fewer shared sequences lowered the signal-to-noise ratio. Compared with coincidental sharing between unrelated individuals, out-of-frame TCR alpha sequences shared between twins showed an excess of sequences with low generation probability. Fewer insertions were carried by abundant cord blood beta clonotypes, a similar but weaker trend appeared in young adult naive repertoires, and no such trend appeared in memory repertoires. Invariant T cells such as MAIT and iNKT could partly confound zero-insertion analyses, although diverse VJ usage argued against such confounding for most clonotypes.

V loses 4 bases of germline sequence and J loses 2 bases, and the interval between the two ends is 12 bases. Its CDR3 holds 13 amino acids, cysteine through phenylalanine. The only DNA kept is the CDR3, 39 bases in frame from the first base. CDR1 and CDR2 were assigned from the germline V gene as SQVTM and ANQGSEA. Only healthy Caucasian donors were included. The table lists this clonotype with many counts. Its antigen has not been determined. Base qualities are not recorded, but no much larger clone differs from it by a single base. This sequence uses TRBV29-1 and TRBJ2-7; possibly the D gene is TRBD1, per 6 matching bases. The sequencing sample was made of cord blood. The source of this sequence is a newborn girl in good health. Read as DNA, the sequence is TGCAGCGTTGTATTCCGGGACACCTACGAGCAGTACTTC. This codes for CSVVFRDTYEQYF.